This T cell receptor (beta chain) was captured in a study of blood T cell repertoires in COVID-19. The CDR3 runs 13 residues. Germline CDR1 reads SNHLY; CDR2 reads FYNNEI. The V and J ends lost 4 bases and 6 bases respectively, with 9 bases between them. Libraries were prepared by immunoSEQ multiplex PCR; TCRdb keeps only in-frame clonotypes and omits some of them. The table shows around 200,000 clones, with less than 90% occurring only once. The receptor was derived from an older man with active or convalescent COVID-19. Sequenced input: peripheral blood. This sequence joins TRBV2 and TRBJ2-2; D is perhaps TRBD2 (5 bases). The CDR3 sequence: CASSALLAGELFF. Written as DNA, the CDR3 is TGTGCCAGCAGTGCCCTACTAGCCGGGGAGCTGTTTTTT.